Described below is a single T cell receptor beta chain sequence and its context. Germline CDR1 reads SGHTA; CDR2 reads FQGNSA. V lost 2 bases and J lost 1, with 10 bases in between. The CDR3 length is 15 residues. The data were taken from a study of shared clonotypes between healthy human individuals. The protocol was immunoSEQ multiplex PCR, while the TCRdb copy is restricted to in-frame clones and leaves out a portion. The sample holds approximately 500,000 clones, 75% to 80% seen once. The clonotype comes from a middle-aged woman in good health. Some clones in this sample may be carry-over from other donors' samples. The sequencing sample was made of PBMCs. The chain combines TRBV7-2 with TRBJ2-3; D may be TRBD2 (5 bases). CDR3 amino acids: CASSLNGMGTDTQYF. Here the CDR3 DNA reads TGTGCCAGCAGCTTAAACGGGATGGGCACAGATACGCAGTATTTT.